This T cell receptor (beta chain) came from a study of tumor T cells in aggressive B-cell lymphoma. Only one count was recorded for this clone. The table came from immunoSEQ multiplex PCR; TCRdb's copy has only in-frame clones and leaves some out. The sample has 4,500 to 5,000 clones, approximately 87% seen once. The V gene end was trimmed by 5 bases and the J gene end by 2 bases; junction bases not matched to a gene: 8. CDR1 and CDR2 from the germline V gene are SQVTM and ANQGSEA. This CDR3 is built from 14 residues. The sequenced material came from tumor tissue. J is TRBJ2-7 and V is TRBV29-1; TRBD1 matches at 8 bases. This clonotype was sampled from an adult with diffuse large B cell lymphoma. This CDR3 is CSVQQGATPYEQYF. In DNA, the CDR3 is TGCAGCGTTCAGCAGGGGGCTACTCCCTACGAGCAGTACTTC.